This T cell receptor (beta chain) was sequenced in a study of cytomegalovirus exposure and HLA in healthy donors. Study outcomes and limitations: A link between a missense DCLRE1C variant and TCR beta V- and J-gene trimming emerged from a later analysis.

This CDR3 has 16 residues. With V trimmed by 11 bases and J by 6 bases, 14 bases remained unmatched. CDR1 and CDR2 from the germline V gene are SGHTA and FQGTGA. This clone turned up a few times. No antigen is known for it. This sample also contains other DNA sequences that code for the same CDR3. PCR amplification relied on 60 Vbeta primers (plus 13 Jbeta primers). Using immunoSEQ multiplex PCR, the repertoire was profiled, and TCRdb retains in-frame clones only, with some absent. In the table there are around 130,000 clones, roughly 80% of which are singletons. This receptor was taken from a woman in her forties in good health and CMV-seronegative. Sequenced material: PBMCs. The genes are TRBV7-3 and TRBJ1-6, with 9 bases aligning to TRBD1. The CDR3 loop is CAPSPGTGTLNSPLHF. In nucleotides, the CDR3 is TGTGCCCCCAGTCCTGGGACAGGGACCCTTAATTCACCCCTCCACTTT.